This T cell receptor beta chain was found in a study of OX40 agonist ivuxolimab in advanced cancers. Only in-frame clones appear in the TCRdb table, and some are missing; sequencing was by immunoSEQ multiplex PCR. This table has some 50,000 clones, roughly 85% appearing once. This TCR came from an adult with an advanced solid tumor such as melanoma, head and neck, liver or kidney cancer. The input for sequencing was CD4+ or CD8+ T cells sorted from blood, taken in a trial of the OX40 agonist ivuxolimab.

CDR3 bases: TGTGCCAGCAGCTTAGGTTTGGGGGGCGCCGTTGAGCAGTTCTTC. The encoded protein is CASSLGLGGAVEQFF. This sequence joins TRBV11-3 and TRBJ2-1; D is perhaps TRBD1 or TRBD2 (6 bases each). The CDR3 consists of 15 residues. Germline V gene data show CDR1 as SGHNT and CDR2 as YENEEA. Trimming took off 1 base at V and 9 bases at J, with 16 bases between the two ends.